The source of this TCR beta chain is a study of early T cells in non-severe SARS-CoV-2 infection. This CDR3 contains 12 residues. Trimming removed 10 bases at V and 4 bases at J, with 11 bases between. Germline values: CDR1 MNHEY, CDR2 SVGAGI. The sample holds many counts of this clonotype. Via MiXCR, TCRdb re-called the 5' RACE reads, giving one row per CDR3 protein. The table has about 30,000 distinct CDR3 sequences, 5% to 5.5% seen once; the top ten hold approximately 3.5%. The rearrangement uses TRBV6-5 and TRBJ1-3, with a tentative D call TRBD1 (6 bases). This receptor was taken from an adult who was a healthcare worker with PCR-confirmed SARS-CoV-2 infection or an uninfected control (not recorded which). The sequenced sample consisted of whole blood. The CDR3 coding sequence is TGTGCCACGCAGGGGAGGGGAAACACCATATATTTT. Its translation: CATQGRGNTIYF.